What follows describes a single T cell receptor (beta chain). Its target is unknown. The data stem from a study of radiation and T cells in renal cell carcinoma. The study, taken as a whole, reports: Pretreatment tumor biopsies were lacking, so baseline clonotypes are unknown.

Time point: blood 2 weeks post-SBRT. Noted treatment: 15 Gy SBRT to primary tumor, nephrectomy 4 weeks later. The data were produced by immunoSEQ multiplex PCR, yet TCRdb's version contains in-frame clones alone and is incomplete. Of some 60,000 clones listed, roughly four fifths were seen once; the top ten hold roughly 7.4%. The TCR originated in a man in his 60s with renal cell carcinoma. This specimen was blood, taken from a patient whose treatment included radiotherapy and nephrectomy.

In DNA, the CDR3 is TGCAGCGTTGCCGGCAGCCCTTTGGAATCCCCCGGGGAGCTGTTTTTT. Protein sequence: CSVAGSPLESPGELFF. The chain employs TRBV29-1 and TRBJ2-2; D remains ambiguous. CDR1 is SQVTM and CDR2 is ANQGSEA in the germline V gene. The CDR3 has 16 amino acids. The V end was cut by 4 bases, the J end by 6 bases, with 21 bases between.